This T cell receptor beta chain came from a study of CD8 T cells in ankylosing spondylitis. Overall study results and limits: From matched ankylosing spondylitis synovial fluid, disease-linked clones were reportedly recovered at significantly enriched levels. Made up of fewer than 10 highly homologous variants, a TCR beta motif appeared characteristic of ankylosing spondylitis blood.

This CDR3 comprises 13 residues. Germline V CDR1 and CDR2: SGHRS, YFSETQ. Trimming took 0 bases from V and 8 from J, leaving 11 bases between them. This clonotype was observed at least ten times. Its target is not known. TCRdb re-called the 5' RACE reads through MiXCR, storing one row per CDR3 protein. The sample consists of 130,000 or so distinct CDR3 sequences, approximately 6.8% of them appearing once. The sequencing sample was made of blood, either unsorted or a sorted T cell fraction (not recorded which). The receptor comes from a male donor with ankylosing spondylitis or in good health (not recorded which). The rearrangement uses TRBV5-1 and TRBJ1-1; D is unclear. In nucleotides, the CDR3 is TGCGCCAGCAGCTTGGAGGTCAGGCGAGAAGCTTTCTTT. Translating gives CASSLEVRREAFF.